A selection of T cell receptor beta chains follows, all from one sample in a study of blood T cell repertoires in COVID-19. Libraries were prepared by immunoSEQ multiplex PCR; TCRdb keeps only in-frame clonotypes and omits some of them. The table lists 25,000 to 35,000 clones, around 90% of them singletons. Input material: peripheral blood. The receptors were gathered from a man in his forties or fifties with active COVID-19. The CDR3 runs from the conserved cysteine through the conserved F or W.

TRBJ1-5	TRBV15	CATSRDRGGYNQPQHF
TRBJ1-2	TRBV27	CASRMDGREDGYTF
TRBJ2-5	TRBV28	CASSPPTSPQETQYF
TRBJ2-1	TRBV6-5	CASNGREGKNEQFF
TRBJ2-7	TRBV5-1	CASSPHTGIEQYF
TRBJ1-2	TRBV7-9	CASSLEQGHGYTF
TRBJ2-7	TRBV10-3	CATRSGQGAYEQYF
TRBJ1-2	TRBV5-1	CASSLFSDLGIYGYTF
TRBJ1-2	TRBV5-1	CASFSGSLTNYGYTF
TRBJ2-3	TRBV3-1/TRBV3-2	CASSRGLFTDTQYF
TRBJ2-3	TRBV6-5	CASSGTGTSTDTQYF
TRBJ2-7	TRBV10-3	CAISGTTSYEQYF
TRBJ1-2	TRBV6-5	CASSYRFGYGYTF
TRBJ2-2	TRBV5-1	CASSFGTGELFF
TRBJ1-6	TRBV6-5	CASRGQDSSPLHF
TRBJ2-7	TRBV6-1	CASSEVWTSGGYEQYF
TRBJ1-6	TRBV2	CASNLGTGNSPLHF
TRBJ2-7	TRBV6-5	CASNRDGEAYEQYF
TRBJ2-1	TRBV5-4	CASSRDTAYNEQFF
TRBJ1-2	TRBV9	CASSAGQGIANYGYTF
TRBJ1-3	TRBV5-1	CASSLETRISGNTIYF
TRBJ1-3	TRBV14	CASSEYSSGNTIYF
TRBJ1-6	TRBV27	CASSRWRDSSYNSPLHF
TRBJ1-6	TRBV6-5	CASSTTANSPLHF
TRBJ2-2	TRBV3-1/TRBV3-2	CASRRRFAGTSTDGELFF
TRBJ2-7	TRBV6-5	CASSTPGQRSYEQYF
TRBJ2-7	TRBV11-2	CASSLMSGRIDEQYF
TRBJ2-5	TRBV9	CASSVEGGAWETQYF
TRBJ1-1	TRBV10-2	CASSPDRGGTEAFF
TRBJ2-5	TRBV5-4	CASSSGSGRTETQYF
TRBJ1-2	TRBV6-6	CASSYSDRADGYTF
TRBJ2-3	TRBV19	CASSERQGFTDTQYF
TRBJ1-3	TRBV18	CASSPQGEGSGNTIYF
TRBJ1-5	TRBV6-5	CASGMYRGPKQPQHF
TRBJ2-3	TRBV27	CASSPGESTDTQYF
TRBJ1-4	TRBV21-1	CASSNGLLGKLFF
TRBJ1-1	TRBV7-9	CASSLATGRPKAFF
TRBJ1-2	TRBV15	CATSEDRGHVGYTF
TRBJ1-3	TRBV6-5	CASSSGQYGNTIYF
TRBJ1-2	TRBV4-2	CASSQENRAGVNYGYTF
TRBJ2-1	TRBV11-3	CASSRGVDSYNEQFF
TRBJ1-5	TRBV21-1	CASSKTLGGLTRYSNQPQHF
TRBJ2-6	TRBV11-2	CASSLATPGAGANVLTF
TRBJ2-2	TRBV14	CASSPRGGANTGELFF
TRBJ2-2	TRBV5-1	CASSLQGGNTGELFF